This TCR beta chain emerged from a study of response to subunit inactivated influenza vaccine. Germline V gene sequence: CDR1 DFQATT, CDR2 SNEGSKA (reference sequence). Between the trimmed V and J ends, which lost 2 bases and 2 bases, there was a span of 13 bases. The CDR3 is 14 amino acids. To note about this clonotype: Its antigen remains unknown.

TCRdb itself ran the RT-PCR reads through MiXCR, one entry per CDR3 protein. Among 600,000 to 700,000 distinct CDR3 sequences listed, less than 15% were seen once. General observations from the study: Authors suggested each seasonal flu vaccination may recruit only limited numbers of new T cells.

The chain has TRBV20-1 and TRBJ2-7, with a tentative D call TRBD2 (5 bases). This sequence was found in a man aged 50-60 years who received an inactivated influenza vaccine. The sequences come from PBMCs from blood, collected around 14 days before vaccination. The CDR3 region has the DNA TGCAGTGCTAGAAAGGGATCAGCGGCCTACGAGCAGTACTTC. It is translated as CSARKGSAAYEQYF.